The source of this TCR beta chain is a study of OX40 agonist ivuxolimab in advanced cancers. Study information: Under the entry rules, prior anti-PD-1, anti-PD-L1 or anti-CTLA-4 therapy was allowed, and more than 35% had some. Partial response was recorded in three patients: one hepatocellular carcinoma and two cutaneous melanoma cases.

The CDR3 extends over 16 amino acids. J lost 3 bases, V lost 5 bases, and 7 bases had no gene match. Germline CDR1 reads SEHNR; CDR2 reads FQNEAQ (reference sequence). Data came from immunoSEQ multiplex PCR; TCRdb stores just in-frame clones and leaves some out. Altogether about 120,000 clones are present, 93% being singletons, with the ten largest covering roughly 0.15%. The receptor was isolated from an adult with an advanced solid tumor such as melanoma, head and neck, liver or kidney cancer. This chain joins TRBV7-9 and TRBJ2-3, with 11 bases matching TRBD2. Specimen: CD4+ or CD8+ T cells sorted from blood, collected in a trial of the OX40 agonist ivuxolimab. CDR3 amino acids: CASSVNLAGGTDTQYF. DNA of the CDR3: TGTGCCAGCAGCGTCAATCTAGCGGGAGGTACAGATACGCAGTATTTT. Full variable domain (outside the CDR3, taken from reference TRBV7-9 and TRBJ2-3): DTGVSQNPRHKITKRGQNVTFRCDPISEHNRLYWYRQTLGQGPEFLTYFQNEAQLEKSRLLSDRFSAERPKGSFSTLEIQRTEQGDSAMYLCASSVNLAGGTDTQYFGPGTRLTVL.